A selection of T cell receptor beta chains follows, all from one sample in a study of OX40 agonist ivuxolimab in advanced cancers. Sequenced by immunoSEQ multiplex PCR; TCRdb stores in-frame clones only, minus some. The sample lists about 54,000 clones; approximately 85% were seen once. The source was CD4+ or CD8+ T cells sorted from blood, collected in a trial of the OX40 agonist ivuxolimab. The receptors were gathered from an adult with an advanced solid tumor such as melanoma, head and neck, liver or kidney cancer. Both conserved end residues are part of each CDR3. D genes are given only for firm matches. Clone sizes are given selectively: once, few, many, or a class where the clone is expanded.

>NA|NA|TRBV30|TRBJ2-7
TGTGCCTGGAGTTTGTCGGGACCCTACGAGCAGTACTTC
CAWSLSGPYEQYF
>NA|NA|TRBV11-2|TRBJ1-4
TGTGCCAGCAGCCACCGCGGGGCTTTTTCAACTAATGAAAAACTGTTTTTT
CASSHRGAFSTNEKLFF
>NA|NA|TRBV10-3|TRBJ2-3
TGTGCCATCAGTGAGTACCAGGATGATACGCAGTATTTT
CAISEYQDDTQYF
>once|NA|TRBV5-1|TRBJ1-2
TGCGCCAGCAGGAGGACTGATGAAGGCTACACCTTC
CASRRTDEGYTF
>NA|NA|TRBV2|TRBJ1-5
TGTGCCAGCATGGTCGACGGCTTCGGCAATCAGCCCCAGCATTTT
CASMVDGFGNQPQHF
>few|NA|TRBV19|TRBJ1-1
TGTGCCAGTAGTATGAGAGTCGACGTAGGGCAGGGAACGAACACTGAAGCTTTCTTT
CASSMRVDVGQGTNTEAFF
>NA|TRBD1|TRBV5-1|TRBJ1-4
TGCGCCAGCAGCTTGGCCGGGACAGGGGGTGAAAAACTGTTTTTT
CASSLAGTGGEKLFF
>NA|NA|TRBV7-9|TRBJ1-2
TGTGCCAGCAGCTTAGAATTACAGGAGTCTAACTATGGCTACACCTTC
CASSLELQESNYGYTF
>NA|TRBD1|TRBV5-1|TRBJ2-7
TGCGCCAGCAGCTCCGGGACAGTCTCCTACGAGCAGTACTTC
CASSSGTVSYEQYF
>NA|NA|TRBV27|TRBJ2-5
TGTGCCAGCAGTTCCCTTACGCAGGCGGGAGAGACCCAGTACTTC
CASSSLTQAGETQYF
>NA|TRBD2|TRBV5-5|TRBJ2-1
TGTGCCAGCAGCGCCGGGACTATCAATGAGCAGTTCTTC
CASSAGTINEQFF
>NA|TRBD1|TRBV19|TRBJ2-2
TGTGCCAGTTACCGGGACAGGGGGAACCCCCGCACCGGGGAGCTGTTTTTT
CASYRDRGNPRTGELFF
>once|NA|TRBV6-5|TRBJ1-1
TGTGCCAGCAGTTACCTCACTGAAGCTTTCTTT
CASSYLTEAFF
>NA|NA|TRBV28|TRBJ1-5
TGTGCCAGCACCTTAGGGGACGGAAATTTTTATCAGCCCCAGCATTTT
CASTLGDGNFYQPQHF
>once|NA|TRBV27|TRBJ2-7
TGTGCCAGCAGCACCACGGGCGGTTACCTCTACGAGCAGTACTTC
CASSTTGGYLYEQYF
>NA|TRBD1|TRBV5-4|TRBJ1-2
TGTGCCAGCAGGAATACAGGGGGTCGCTATGGCTACACCTTC
CASRNTGGRYGYTF
>NA|NA|TRBV5-4|TRBJ2-5
TGTGCCAGCAGCTTAACAGGTCCCCAAGAGACCCAGTACTTC
CASSLTGPQETQYF
>NA|TRBD1|TRBV2|TRBJ1-2
TGTGCCAGCAGCCTGATGACAGGGGGCTCTGAGGGCTACACCTTC
CASSLMTGGSEGYTF
>NA|NA|TRBV5-4|TRBJ1-1
TGTGCCAGCAGCTGGGCCAGCACGAACACTGAAGCTTTCTTT
CASSWASTNTEAFF
>NA|NA|TRBV28|TRBJ2-6
TGTGCCAGCAGTCCATCACCAAGGACCAACGTCCTGACTTTC
CASSPSPRTNVLTF
>NA|TRBD2|TRBV15|TRBJ2-7
TGTGCCACCAGCAGAGATCGGGGGGAAGGGTACGAGCAGTACTTC
CATSRDRGEGYEQYF
>few|NA|TRBV14|TRBJ1-1
TGTGCCAGCAGCCAGGAGGATTGGAACGAGCACACTGAAGCTTTCTTT
CASSQEDWNEHTEAFF
>NA|NA|TRBV7-9|TRBJ2-3
TGTGCCAGCAGCTACACAGATACGCAGTATTTT
CASSYTDTQYF
>NA|NA|TRBV14|TRBJ1-4
TGTGCCAGCAGCCAAAACACAGGGCCGCTTAATGAAAAACTGTTTTTT
CASSQNTGPLNEKLFF
>NA|NA|TRBV6-5|TRBJ2-3
TGTGCCAGCAGGAGGGACGGTTCCACAGATACGCAGTATTTT
CASRRDGSTDTQYF
>NA|TRBD2|TRBV25-1|TRBJ2-1
TGTGCCAGCAGTGGCCCTAGCGGGAGTACCGAGCAGTTCTTC
CASSGPSGSTEQFF
>NA|TRBD1|TRBV28|TRBJ2-3
TGTGCCAGCAGTTCCTACAGGGGTGGAACAGATACGCAGTATTTT
CASSSYRGGTDTQYF
>NA|TRBD1|TRBV5-6|TRBJ2-2
TGTGCCAGCAGCGGTACGACAGGGCCCACCGGGGAGCTGTTTTTT
CASSGTTGPTGELFF
>NA|TRBD1|TRBV28|TRBJ2-7
TGTGCCAGCAAACATTTGGGGACAGGGGACTACGAGCAGTACTTC
CASKHLGTGDYEQYF
>NA|NA|TRBV7-2|TRBJ1-3
TGTGCCAGCAGCTTAGCGGTAGCCTCTGGAAACACCATATATTTT
CASSLAVASGNTIYF
>NA|NA|TRBV9|TRBJ2-7
TGTGCCAGCAGCGTAGCTTCTTTCAACGAGCAGTACTTC
CASSVASFNEQYF
>NA|TRBD1|TRBV29-1|TRBJ1-1
TGCAGCGTTGAAGGGGACAGGGGGAGGGAAGCTTTCTTT
CSVEGDRGREAFF
>once|NA|TRBV2|TRBJ2-1
TGTGCCAGCAGAACCTCCCCGGGAGAAGGGCTCAATGAGCAGTTCTTC
CASRTSPGEGLNEQFF